These 27 T cell receptor beta chains were sequenced from one sample in a study of T cell repertoires in cytomegalovirus infection. MiXCR, applied by TCRdb to the reads, yields one record per CDR3 protein. The data contain 200,000 to 250,000 distinct CDR3 sequences, 35% to 45% of them seen just once; the ten biggest clones take up approximately 59%. These receptors' targets are unknown. Sample: CD8+ T cells from cultured PBMCs, taken from culture after CMV antigen stimulation. Source of these receptors: a human donor in good health (CMV status not recorded). Some clones in this sample may be carry-over from other donors' samples.

The rearrangement uses TRBV7-8 and TRBJ2-5; the match to TRBD1 covers 9 bases. The trim removed 2 bases at V and 4 bases at J, leaving 2 bases unmatched. Germline V gene sequence: CDR1 SGHVS, CDR2 FQNEAQ. The CDR3 extends over 14 amino acids. The CDR3 DNA sequence: TGTGCCAGCAGCTTAACAGGGGGCCTAGAGACCCAGTACTTC. Its translation is CASSLTGGLETQYF.

The rearrangement links TRBV11-1 to TRBJ2-3; the match to TRBD2 covers 9 bases. The CDR3 loop spans 15 amino acids. Germline CDR1 and CDR2: SGHAT and FQDESV (reference sequence). Losses at the gene ends were 5 bases for V and 0 bases for J; bases not matched to a gene: 3. DNA for the CDR3: TGTGCCAGCAGCCAGACTAGCGGAAGCACAGATACGCAGTATTTT. It encodes CASSQTSGSTDTQYF.

The rearrangement joins TRBV24-1 to TRBJ2-5; D tentatively reads TRBD1 or TRBD2 (5 bases each). The CDR3 covers 17 residues. The V gene lost 5 bases and the J gene lost 5 bases, with 23 bases spanning the gap. Germline V lookup: CDR1 KGHDR, CDR2 SFDVKD. Here the CDR3 reads CATSGPDGDLQLETQYF. Here the CDR3 DNA reads TGTGCCACCAGTGGACCTGACGGGGACCTCCAACTGGAGACCCAGTACTTC.

At least ten counts were recorded for this clonotype. This chain links TRBV7-2 with TRBJ1-5, with 7 nucleotides matching TRBD1. The CDR3 is made up of 15 amino acids. Looked up from germline, CDR1 is SGHTA and CDR2 is FQGNSA. The V gene end was trimmed by 5 bases and the J gene end by 0 bases; junction bases not matched to a gene: 4. The CDR3 spells CASSETGLSNQPQHF. The CDR3 region has the DNA TGTGCCAGCAGCGAGACAGGGCTTAGCAATCAGCCCCAGCATTTT.

The gene calls are TRBV7-3 and TRBJ2-1; 16 nucleotides match TRBD2. The CDR3 extends over 16 amino acids. V shed 4 bases and J 6 bases; nucleotides not matched to a gene: 3. Germline lookup yields CDR1 SGHTA and CDR2 FQGTGA. Here the CDR3 reads CASSSGLAGGSNEQFF. CDR3 DNA: TGTGCCAGCAGCTCGGGACTAGCGGGAGGGTCCAATGAGCAGTTCTTC.

In this sample, this clonotype turned up a few times. This chain uses TRBV10-3 with TRBJ2-6; tentatively, D is TRBD1 (7 bases). Trimming took off 6 bases at V and 0 bases at J, with 15 bases between the two ends. This CDR3 is built from 17 residues. Per the germline V gene, CDR1 is ENHRY and CDR2 is SYGVKD. DNA of the CDR3: TGTGCCATCAGGCGCGGGACAGCGTACTCTGGGGCCAACGTCCTGACTTTC. It yields the protein CAIRRGTAYSGANVLTF.

This sequence joins TRBV4-2 and TRBJ1-1; D is unresolved. The germline CDR1 and CDR2 sequences are LGHNA and YNFKEQ. V lost 0 bases to trimming and J lost 8 bases, with 4 bases between them. The CDR3 has 11 amino acids. The CDR3 coding sequence is TGTGCCAGCAGCCAAGACAGGGAAGCTTTCTTT. Translated, it gives CASSQDREAFF.

V is TRBV5-1 and J is TRBJ2-1; D gene unclear. Germline CDR1 is SGHRS and CDR2 is YFSETQ. Between the trimmed V and J ends, which lost 4 bases and 15 bases, there was a span of 14 bases. This CDR3 has 11 amino acids. CDR3 loop: CASSLGPHSFF. The CDR3 nucleotides are TGCGCCAGCAGCCTCGGACCCCACTCGTTCTTC. Variable domain in full (rest from reference TRBV5-1 and TRBJ2-1): KAGVTQTPRYLIKTRGQQVTLSCSPISGHRSVSWYQQTPGQGLQFLFEYFSETQRNKGNFPGRFSGRQFSNSRSEMNVSTLELGDSALYLCASSLGPHSFFGPGTRLTVL.

This clonotype has more than one count but fewer than ten. The chain links TRBV7-2 to TRBJ2-3; no firm D call. Germline V gene sequence: CDR1 SGHTA, CDR2 FQGNSA. The CDR3 is made up of 13 amino acids. Trimming took off 0 bases at V and 6 bases at J, with 7 bases between the two ends. CDR3 amino acids: CASSLAGSDTQYF. The CDR3 region has the DNA TGTGCCAGCAGCTTAGCAGGATCGGATACGCAGTATTTT.

V is TRBV7-4 and J is TRBJ2-1; TRBD2 matches at 7 bases. The CDR3 sequence is 15 residues long. V dropped 2 bases and J dropped 5; count of bases not matched to a gene: 6. CDR1 is SGHVT, CDR2 SQSDAQ, per germline. In DNA form, the CDR3 reads TGTGCCAGCAGCTTATTGGGGGGGGATCACAATGAGCAGTTCTTC. As protein: CASSLLGGDHNEQFF.

This clonotype is deemed medium-sized. CDR3 residues: CSVEKGGGIANYGYTF. CDR3 in DNA: TGCAGCGTTGAAAAGGGTGGTGGCATCGCTAACTATGGCTACACCTTC. The chain uses TRBV29-1 and TRBJ1-2, with unresolved D. V lost 2 bases to trimming and J lost 0 bases, with 16 bases between them. CDR1 is SQVTM and CDR2 is ANQGSEA in the germline V gene. The length of the CDR3 is 16 residues.

In DNA, the CDR3 is TGTGCCAGCAGCTTAGCCCCGAGCTCCTACAATGAGCAGTTCTTC. It yields the protein CASSLAPSSYNEQFF. The chain has TRBV7-3 and TRBJ2-1; D uncertain. Between the trimmed V and J ends, which lost 2 bases and 0 bases, there was a span of 8 bases. Germline CDR1 is SGHTA and CDR2 is FQGTGA. This CDR3 contains 15 residues. Combining the CDR3 with reference TRBV7-3 and TRBJ2-1 gives the whole variable domain GAGVSQTPSNKVTEKGKYVELRCDPISGHTALYWYRQSLGQGPEFLIYFQGTGAADDSGLPNDRFFAVRPEGSVSTLKIQRTERGDSAVYLCASSLAPSSYNEQFFGPGTRLTVL.

The chain employs TRBV7-9 and TRBJ1-6; D might be TRBD1 (5 bases). Germline lookup yields CDR1 SEHNR and CDR2 FQNEAQ (reference sequence). CDR3 length: 14 amino acids. Deletions cut 5 bases from V and 7 bases from J, with 12 bases between. The CDR3 nucleotides read TGTGCCAGCAGCACCTCAGGGAAGAATTCACCCCTCCACTTT. As protein: CASSTSGKNSPLHF.

This chain joins TRBV27 and TRBJ2-1; tentative D call: TRBD2 (7 bases). The V gene lost 6 bases and the J gene lost 8 bases, with 17 bases spanning the gap. From germline, CDR1 is MNHEY and CDR2 SMNVEV (reference sequence). This CDR3 has 14 amino acids. CDR3 loop: CASRGAVGGDEQFF. The CDR3 nucleotides read TGTGCCAGCAGGGGGGCGGTTGGGGGGGATGAGCAGTTCTTC.

This clonotype turned up a few times. This chain links TRBV11-2 with TRBJ2-3, with 12 bases lining up with TRBD2. Germline-derived CDR1 and CDR2 are SGHAT and FQNNGV. This CDR3 region has 18 residues. J lost 2 bases, V lost 1 base, and 7 bases had no gene match. The CDR3 nucleotides are TGTGCCAGCAGCTTAGGGGGACTAGCGGGTATTTTCACAGATACGCAGTATTTT. It yields the protein CASSLGGLAGIFTDTQYF.

The chain has TRBV4-1 and TRBJ2-1, with 7 bases matching TRBD2. The V and J ends lost 1 base and 7 bases, in that order; junction bases with no gene match: 10. The CDR3 is 16 amino acids. CDR1 MGHRA and CDR2 YSYEKL come from the germline V gene. The CDR3 DNA is TGCGCCAGCAGCCAAGTAAGAGGCGGGAGTTCGAATGAGCAGTTCTTC. As protein: CASSQVRGGSSNEQFF.

The V call is TRBV4-1, the J call TRBJ2-1; D is possibly TRBD2 (5 bases). The CDR3 sequence is 17 residues long. Germline CDR1 is MGHRA and CDR2 is YSYEKL. The V and J ends lost 1 base and 0 bases respectively, with 13 bases between them. The DNA for the CDR3 is TGCGCCAGCAGCCAAGGGGAGACACCGGGCTCCTACAATGAGCAGTTCTTC. It is translated as CASSQGETPGSYNEQFF.

The J gene is TRBJ1-5, the V gene TRBV30; D uncertain. Germline V gives CDR1 GTSNPN, CDR2 SVGIG (reference sequence). The CDR3 contains 17 residues. V lost 0 bases and J 1 base, leaving 16 bases between the germline ends. CDR3 DNA sequence: TGTGCCTGGAGTGTACCCATTGGGAAATCAAGCAATCAGCCCCAGCATTTT. It yields the protein CAWSVPIGKSSNQPQHF.

The table lists this clonotype with a few counts. The chain combines TRBV20-1 with TRBJ1-3; the match to TRBD1 covers 7 bases. The V gene's germline CDR1 is DFQATT and CDR2 SNEGSKA (reference sequence). This CDR3 is built from 17 residues. J was trimmed by 0 bases and V by 0 bases; bases with no gene match: 8. CDR3 amino acids: CSARDYSEGASGNTIYF. In DNA form, the CDR3 reads TGCAGTGCTAGAGATTACTCGGAGGGGGCCTCTGGAAACACCATATATTTT.

This chain connects TRBV28 to TRBJ2-7; D is ambiguous. Germline assignment: CDR1 MDHEN and CDR2 SYDVKM. Between the trimmed V and J ends, which lost 3 bases and 3 bases, there was a span of 18 bases. CDR3 length equals 16 residues. As DNA, the CDR3 is TGTGCCAGCAGTTTCGAAAAGGAGCCGGCAGACTACGAGCAGTACTTC. Its protein is CASSFEKEPADYEQYF. Based on the CDR3 plus reference TRBV28 and TRBJ2-7, the full variable domain is DVKVTQSSRYLVKRTGEKVFLECVQDMDHENMFWYRQDPGLGLRLIYFSYDVKMKEKGDIPEGYSVSREKKERFSLILESASTNQTSMYLCASSFEKEPADYEQYFGPGTRLTVT.

The chain has TRBV13 and TRBJ1-1; tentatively, D is TRBD1 (6 bases). Germline CDR1 and CDR2: PRHDT and FYEKMQ (reference sequence). The CDR3 spans 17 residues. With 0 bases removed from V and 5 bases from J, the gap between germline ends came to 19 bases. CDR3 DNA: TGTGCCAGCAGCTTAGGGGGGGCTCGGGGGCGCGGGACTGAAGCTTTCTTT. It translates to CASSLGGARGRGTEAFF.

The chain recombines TRBV27 with TRBJ1-1, with unresolved D. CDR1 is MNHEY and CDR2 is SMNVEV in the germline V gene (reference sequence). V was trimmed by 7 bases and J by 4 bases, leaving 13 bases between them. The CDR3 sequence is 13 residues long. The CDR3 region has the DNA TGTGCCAGCAACGAGGGCTGGGGCACTGAAGCTTTCTTT. It codes for CASNEGWGTEAFF.

This clonotype was observed a few times. The rearrangement uses TRBV7-8 and TRBJ2-5; a possible D gene is TRBD1 (5 bases). V shed 9 bases and J shed 1 base, with 12 bases lying between them. The CDR3 contains 13 residues. CDR1 is SGHVS and CDR2 is FQNEAQ in the germline V gene. Here the CDR3 reads CASKTAVQETQYF. The CDR3 DNA is TGTGCCAGTAAGACAGCCGTCCAAGAGACCCAGTACTTC.

The chain employs TRBV11-2 and TRBJ2-3; 8 bases match TRBD2. Germline values: CDR1 SGHAT, CDR2 FQNNGV. This CDR3 comprises 18 residues. After removal of 1 base from V and 1 base from J, the junction contained 10 bases not matched to a gene. The CDR3 sequence: CASSLASASGSRTDTQYF. CDR3 DNA sequence: TGTGCCAGCAGCTTAGCCTCTGCTAGCGGGTCCCGCACAGATACGCAGTATTTT.

The chain uses TRBV29-1 and TRBJ1-2; D is possibly TRBD1 (6 bases). Germline assignment: CDR1 SQVTM and CDR2 ANQGSEA. V was pared by 4 bases and J by 7 bases, with 10 bases between. This CDR3 has 11 amino acids. CDR3 bases: TGCAGCGTTGGTACAGGGCCTGGCTACACCTTC. Its translation is CSVGTGPGYTF.

The V and J genes are TRBV28 and TRBJ2-7; the match to TRBD1 covers 9 bases. Losses at the gene ends were 1 base for V and 5 bases for J; bases not matched to a gene: 3. The CDR3 is 14 amino acids. Per the germline V gene, CDR1 is MDHEN and CDR2 is SYDVKM. The DNA for the CDR3 is TGTGCCAGCAGTTTATTAAGGACAGGGGACGAGCAGTACTTC. Protein: CASSLLRTGDEQYF.

This clonotype was found a few times. V and J are TRBV19 and TRBJ2-7; D call uncertain. The CDR3 covers 14 residues. Trimming removed 10 bases at V and 2 bases at J, with 18 bases between. CDR1 and CDR2 (germline): LNHDA, SQIVND (reference sequence). The CDR3 here is CATPLCAATYEQYF. For the CDR3, the DNA is TGTGCCACCCCCCTTTGTGCAGCAACCTACGAGCAGTACTTC.